This is a list of T cell receptor beta chains from one sample in a study of post-analysis software for immune sequencing data. TCRdb redid the calling of the PCR reads with MiXCR, one entry per CDR3 protein. The table includes roughly 570,000 distinct CDR3 sequences, around 36% detected once. The sequenced material came from blood. The receptors here all came from a girl aged 2-17 years with multiple sclerosis. Both conserved end residues are trimmed from each CDR3. Clone sizes are given selectively: once, few, many, or a class where the clone is expanded.

j_call: TRBJ2-3; clone_size: NA; v_call: TRBV9; cdr3_aa: ASSVVGDTDTQY
j_call: TRBJ2-3; clone_size: NA; v_call: TRBV20-1; cdr3_aa: SARGQGRGTDTQY
j_call: TRBJ1-2; clone_size: NA; v_call: TRBV5-1; cdr3_aa: ASSLAAKHLYGYT
j_call: TRBJ1-2; clone_size: few; v_call: TRBV20-1; cdr3_aa: SASRTGSNYGYT
j_call: TRBJ2-4; clone_size: many; v_call: TRBV15; cdr3_aa: ATGPWTGLAKNIQY
j_call: TRBJ2-1; clone_size: NA; v_call: TRBV10-3; cdr3_aa: AISLTSGEFSEQF
j_call: NA; clone_size: NA; v_call: TRBV28; cdr3_aa: ASSLVWDGETQY
j_call: TRBJ2-3; clone_size: few; v_call: TRBV6-5; cdr3_aa: ASSYGARRGGYSTDTQY
j_call: TRBJ2-1; clone_size: NA; v_call: TRBV7-3; cdr3_aa: ASSSDGGNEQF
j_call: TRBJ2-1; clone_size: few; v_call: TRBV11-2; cdr3_aa: ASSWASFEQF
j_call: TRBJ2-1; clone_size: NA; v_call: TRBV29-1; cdr3_aa: SVEVLAGGPGYNEQF
j_call: TRBJ1-5; clone_size: few; v_call: TRBV25-1; cdr3_aa: ASSDWGGSPNQPQH
j_call: NA; clone_size: few; v_call: TRBV6-5; cdr3_aa: ASRRGQLADEQY
j_call: TRBJ1-5; clone_size: many; v_call: TRBV5-1; cdr3_aa: ASSLAGASNQPQH
j_call: TRBJ2-3; clone_size: NA; v_call: TRBV20-1; cdr3_aa: SALASGGGDTQY
j_call: TRBJ1-3; clone_size: NA; v_call: TRBV7-9; cdr3_aa: ASSWTGGLDTIY
j_call: TRBJ1-2; clone_size: NA; v_call: TRBV5-1; cdr3_aa: ASSLGSVVDYGYT
j_call: TRBJ2-1; clone_size: NA; v_call: TRBV7-2; cdr3_aa: ASSTGQGEYNEQF
j_call: TRBJ2-5; clone_size: few; v_call: TRBV5-1; cdr3_aa: ASSSSGTRKETQY
j_call: TRBJ1-1; clone_size: few; v_call: TRBV13; cdr3_aa: ASSPSSSEEAF
j_call: TRBJ2-3; clone_size: few; v_call: TRBV6-2/TRBV6-3; cdr3_aa: ASSYRRLPTDTQY
j_call: TRBJ2-1; clone_size: few; v_call: TRBV29-1; cdr3_aa: SVEDPSGGPYEQF
j_call: TRBJ2-1; clone_size: NA; v_call: TRBV7-9; cdr3_aa: PSSHGDRLIYNEQF
j_call: TRBJ1-1; clone_size: few; v_call: TRBV20-1; cdr3_aa: SAREAFMNTEAF
j_call: TRBJ1-2; clone_size: NA; v_call: TRBV14; cdr3_aa: ASSQLGQGADGYT
j_call: TRBJ1-1; clone_size: few; v_call: TRBV11-2; cdr3_aa: ASTLSASRGPEAF
j_call: TRBJ2-1; clone_size: few; v_call: TRBV5-1; cdr3_aa: ASSGTSMGDNEQF